This T cell receptor (beta chain) was sequenced for a study of response to subunit inactivated influenza vaccine. The study's findings and limits: The authors put forward the suggestion that each seasonal influenza vaccination may bring in only a limited number of new T cells.

In the case of this clonotype: Its matching antigen is unknown.

Each CDR3 protein gets one entry after TCRdb re-called the RT-PCR reads with MiXCR. Of under 950,000 distinct CDR3 sequences listed, around 20% are singletons. This CDR3 is 14 amino acids long. V shed 0 bases and J shed 12 bases, with 15 bases lying between them. The germline gives CDR1 LGHNA, CDR2 YNFKEQ. The material sequenced was PBMCs from blood, taken 5 to 6 days after vaccination. This clonotype originated in a man aged 50 to 60 who received an inactivated influenza vaccine. The chain recombines TRBV4-2 with TRBJ2-1; a weak D match, TRBD2 (7 bases). CDR3 sequence (DNA): TGTGCCAGCAGCCAAGATAAGAGGGGGGGGATGCAGTTCTTC. This encodes CASSQDKRGGMQFF.